This T cell receptor (beta chain) was identified in a study of blood T cell repertoires in COVID-19. Trimming stripped 4 bases from V and 2 bases from J, with 18 bases between. Germline V gene lookup returns CDR1 SGHAT and CDR2 FQNNGV. CDR3 length: 16 residues. Some clones are missing from TCRdb's copy, which holds only in-frame ones; the method was immunoSEQ multiplex PCR. The data contain 150,000 or so clones, 70% to 90% of them singletons. Sequenced input: peripheral blood. This chain links TRBV11-2 with TRBJ2-7; D not certain. This clonotype originated in a man aged 50 to 59 with active or convalescent COVID-19. The CDR3 region has the DNA TGTGCCAGCAGCTCAGGTCCCGTCCCGCCCCCCTACGAGCAGTACTTC. Its translation: CASSSGPVPPPYEQYF.